The 28 T cell receptor beta chains listed next were all sequenced from one sample in a study of blood T cell repertoires in COVID-19. TCRdb's table, derived via immunoSEQ multiplex PCR, lists solely in-frame clones and lacks some. This table holds tens of thousands of clones, 85% to 90% found once. The sequenced sample consisted of peripheral blood. The receptors shown here come from a woman older than 75 with active COVID-19.

V is TRBV28 and J is TRBJ2-3, with 7 bases that match TRBD2. Trimming cost V 6 bases and J 6 bases; bases outside gene matches: 12. The CDR3 is made up of 15 amino acids. Germline CDR1 reads MDHEN; CDR2 reads SYDVKM. CDR3 in DNA: TGTGCCAGCAGGAGGTGGGGCGGGAGTGGGGATACGCAGTATTTT. Its protein is CASRRWGGSGDTQYF. The complete variable domain, with remaining parts taken from reference TRBV28 and TRBJ2-3, reads DVKVTQSSRYLVKRTGEKVFLECVQDMDHENMFWYRQDPGLGLRLIYFSYDVKMKEKGDIPEGYSVSREKKERFSLILESASTNQTSMYLCASRRWGGSGDTQYFGPGTRLTVL.

This clone was picked up one time. J is TRBJ2-5 and V is TRBV28, with TRBD1 matching over 8 bases. V shed 8 bases and J 2 bases; nucleotides not matched to a gene: 13. The CDR3 has 16 residues. Germline lookup yields CDR1 MDHEN and CDR2 SYDVKM. The CDR3: CASREVPRTGQETQYF. The CDR3 coding sequence is TGTGCCAGCCGCGAGGTCCCCCGGACAGGGCAAGAGACCCAGTACTTC.

V usage is TRBV5-4 and J usage is TRBJ2-2; the match to TRBD2 covers 11 bases. V gave up 3 bases and J gave up 3 bases; unmatched junction bases: 7. The CDR3 is 17 amino acids. Germline V CDR1 and CDR2: SGHNT, YYREEE (reference sequence). In DNA form, the CDR3 reads TGTGCCAGCAGCTCCGGGACTAGCGGAACCTACACCGGGGAGCTGTTTTTT. Amino acids: CASSSGTSGTYTGELFF.

The chain uses TRBV30 and TRBJ2-2; TRBD2 matches at 7 bases. Germline V gene data show CDR1 as GTSNPN and CDR2 as SVGIG (reference sequence). After removal of 7 bases from V and 6 bases from J, the junction contained 5 bases not matched to a gene. The length of the CDR3 is 12 residues. The CDR3 loop is CASARGAGELFF. In nucleotides, the CDR3 is TGTGCCTCCGCTCGGGGGGCCGGGGAGCTGTTTTTT.

V and J are TRBV19 and TRBJ1-5, with TRBD1 matching over 7 bases. CDR1 and CDR2 from the germline V gene are LNHDA and SQIVND (reference sequence). This CDR3 spans 14 amino acids. The V gene end was trimmed by 7 bases and the J gene end by 3 bases; junction bases not matched to a gene: 6. CDR3 bases: TGTGCCAGTAAGAGGACAGGCCCCAATCAGCCCCAGCATTTT. Translated: CASKRTGPNQPQHF. The entire variable domain, with the rest obtained from reference TRBV19 and TRBJ1-5, is as follows: DGGITQSPKYLFRKEGQNVTLSCEQNLNHDAMYWYRQDPGQGLRLIYYSQIVNDFQKGDIAEGYSVSREKKESFPLTVTSAQKNPTAFYLCASKRTGPNQPQHFGDGTRLSIL.

This rearrangement joins TRBV28 to TRBJ2-7; 12 bases line up with TRBD2. This CDR3 contains 16 residues. The V gene end was trimmed by 3 bases and the J gene end by 0 bases; junction bases not matched to a gene: 3. CDR1 is MDHEN, CDR2 SYDVKM, per germline. CDR3 residues: CASSFGLAGSSYEQYF. CDR3 nucleotides: TGTGCCAGCAGTTTTGGACTAGCGGGGAGCTCCTACGAGCAGTACTTC.

The J gene is TRBJ1-2, the V gene TRBV7-2, with 7 bases lining up with TRBD1. CDR1 SGHTA and CDR2 FQGNSA come from the germline V gene. The CDR3 is 14 residues long. Trimming took 5 bases from V and 4 from J; bases not matched to a gene: 7. For the CDR3, the DNA is TGTGCCAGCAGCCAACGACAGGGTACCTATGGCTACACCTTC. As protein: CASSQRQGTYGYTF.

This rearrangement joins TRBV7-9 to TRBJ2-2; D is possibly TRBD1 (5 bases). CDR3 size: 13 residues. V lost 5 bases and J lost 5, with 9 bases in between. CDR1 is SEHNR and CDR2 is FQNEAQ in the germline V gene (reference sequence). CDR3 amino acids: CASSHYRTGELFF. The DNA for the CDR3 is TGTGCCAGCAGCCACTACAGGACCGGGGAGCTGTTTTTT.

V and J are TRBV6-5 and TRBJ2-7; maybe TRBD2 (6 bases). Trimming pared 0 bases from V and 2 bases from J, leaving 11 bases between. Germline V lookup: CDR1 MNHEY, CDR2 SVGAGI. This CDR3 spans 15 amino acids. Written as DNA, the CDR3 is TGTGCCAGCAGTTACTCCGGCGGGACTCCCTACGAGCAGTACTTC. Protein product: CASSYSGGTPYEQYF.

The chain couples TRBV10-3 to TRBJ2-3; TRBD2 aligns across 8 bases. This CDR3 has 14 residues. V lost 6 bases, J lost 6 bases, and 8 bases stayed unmatched. The V gene's germline CDR1 is ENHRY and CDR2 SYGVKD. DNA for the CDR3: TGTGCCATCAGGGACACTAGCGGCCTCGATACGCAGTATTTT. It is translated as CAIRDTSGLDTQYF.

The chain recombines TRBV12-5 with TRBJ2-1; TRBD2 matches at 9 bases. Germline V gives CDR1 LGHNT, CDR2 FRNRAP. Trimming took 2 bases from V and 9 from J; bases not matched to a gene: 11. This CDR3 is 16 amino acids long. The CDR3 loop is CASGLFFSGSFGEQFF. The DNA for the CDR3 is TGTGCTAGTGGTTTGTTTTTTAGCGGGAGTTTCGGTGAGCAGTTCTTC.

The CDR3 region has the DNA TGTGCCAGCACCCTAGGACTAGCGGAAGAGACCCAGTACTTC. Protein: CASTLGLAEETQYF. The chain carries TRBV2 and TRBJ2-5; 10 nucleotides align to TRBD2. This CDR3 contains 14 residues. V was clipped by 7 bases and J by 3 bases; unmatched bases: 5. Germline CDR1 is SNHLY and CDR2 is FYNNEI.

This clone was found once. This chain uses TRBV10-3 with TRBJ1-3, with a tentative D call TRBD1 (5 bases). V was cut by 10 bases and J by 4 bases, with 14 bases left in between. There are 13 residues in the CDR3. Germline V gene sequence: CDR1 ENHRY, CDR2 SYGVKD. Here the CDR3 reads CATRWGEGNTIYF. In nucleotides, the CDR3 is TGTGCCACCAGGTGGGGGGAAGGAAACACCATATATTTT.

V gene TRBV9 combines with J gene TRBJ2-1, with D possibly TRBD2 on 6 matching bases. The germline V gene has CDR1 SGDLS and CDR2 YYNGEE. Trimming took off 0 bases at V and 9 bases at J, with 10 bases between the two ends. The CDR3 spans 13 residues. The CDR3 DNA reads TGTGCCAGCAGCGTAGCTCCGGAGGGTGAGCAGTTCTTC. As protein: CASSVAPEGEQFF.

The chain is built from TRBV7-8 and TRBJ1-1; D not resolved. The CDR3 runs to 13 residues. CDR1 is SGHVS, CDR2 FQNEAQ, per germline. V gave up 2 bases and J gave up 1 base, with 5 bases separating them. CDR3 sequence: CASSLSRNTEAFF. The CDR3, as DNA: TGTGCCAGCAGCTTATCTCGGAACACTGAAGCTTTCTTT.

The rearrangement links TRBV5-5 to TRBJ1-5, with D hard to call. Per the germline V gene, CDR1 is SGHKS and CDR2 is YYEKEE (reference sequence). Between the trimmed V and J ends, which lost 5 bases and 9 bases, there was a span of 18 bases. This CDR3 spans 14 amino acids. The CDR3 DNA reads as TGTGCCAGCAGTCCAACCCACGGGTCCGTGCCCCAGCATTTT. Translation gives CASSPTHGSVPQHF.

This clone occurred once. The gene calls are TRBV14 and TRBJ1-2; 7 nucleotides align to TRBD1. The CDR3 runs to 16 residues. The germline V gene encodes CDR1 SGHDN and CDR2 FVKESK. Unmatched junction bases numbered 14, after V lost 2 bases and J lost 8 bases. The CDR3 protein is CASSQRGSGGSRGYTF. CDR3 coding DNA: TGTGCCAGCAGCCAACGTGGGTCAGGGGGATCTAGAGGCTACACCTTC.

The V and J genes are TRBV9 and TRBJ1-2; D ambiguous. V was cut by 0 bases and J by 3 bases, with 12 bases left in between. The CDR3 is made up of 15 amino acids. Germline V gene data show CDR1 as SGDLS and CDR2 as YYNGEE. CDR3 DNA: TGTGCCAGCAGCGTAGATGCGGAGGACTACTATGGCTACACCTTC. Translation gives CASSVDAEDYYGYTF.

The CDR3 sequence: CASSPAGGRGYEQYF. The CDR3 nucleotides are TGTGCCAGCAGCCCGGCGGGGGGTAGGGGCTACGAGCAGTACTTC. The chain recombines TRBV7-9 with TRBJ2-7, with TRBD2 identical over 8 bases. The CDR3 contains 15 residues. Looked up from germline, CDR1 is SEHNR and CDR2 is FQNEAQ (reference sequence). V lost 5 bases and J lost 3; bases outside the gene matches: 9.

The CDR3 sequence: CASSELPIGSGELFF. The DNA for the CDR3 is TGTGCCAGCAGCGAATTACCTATTGGTTCCGGGGAGCTGTTTTTT. The genes are TRBV7-9 and TRBJ2-2, with D unresolved. The CDR3 has 15 amino acids. Germline V lookup: CDR1 SEHNR, CDR2 FQNEAQ (reference sequence). Between the trimmed V and J ends, which lost 5 bases and 6 bases, there was a span of 16 bases.

V usage is TRBV28 and J usage is TRBJ1-6, with a tentative D call TRBD1 (5 bases). Germline values: CDR1 MDHEN, CDR2 SYDVKM. The CDR3 consists of 17 residues. Trimming removed 7 bases from V and 5 bases from J, with 21 bases in between. CDR3 sequence reads: CASKISGWGVNNSPLHF. The CDR3 region has the DNA TGTGCCAGCAAAATAAGTGGGTGGGGGGTGAATAATTCACCCCTCCACTTT.

The chain has TRBV18 and TRBJ2-7; maybe TRBD2 (6 bases). This CDR3 comprises 13 residues. Looked up from germline, CDR1 is KGHSH and CDR2 is LQKENI. Trimming cost V 0 bases and J 5 bases, with 8 bases left between them. CDR3 protein: CASSPPTRNEQYF. The CDR3 coding sequence is TGTGCCAGCTCACCACCGACTAGGAACGAGCAGTACTTC.

The gene calls are TRBV12-3 or TRBV12-4 and TRBJ1-2, with D possibly TRBD1 on 6 matching bases. Trimming left V 5 bases short and J 6 bases short, with 10 bases between. The CDR3 totals 12 residues. The CDR3 loop reads CASSTQGHGYTF. The CDR3, as DNA: TGTGCCAGCAGTACTCAGGGGCATGGCTACACCTTC.

This clone was counted between two and nine times. The V call is TRBV15, the J call TRBJ2-1; maybe TRBD1 (5 bases). V lost 6 bases and J lost 9, with 15 bases in between. Germline V CDR1 and CDR2: LNHNV, YYDKDF (reference sequence). This CDR3 comprises 13 residues. The CDR3 DNA reads as TGTGCCACCAGAGTGCAAGGGGTCGGTGAGCAGTTCTTC. Translation: CATRVQGVGEQFF.

The genes are TRBV6-6 and TRBJ1-3; the D gene is possibly TRBD1 (5 bases). CDR1 is MNHNY, CDR2 SVGAGI, per germline (reference sequence). V lost 4 bases to trimming and J lost 0 bases, with 10 bases between them. The CDR3 has 15 residues. CDR3 loop: CASSWGRASGNTIYF. The CDR3 bases are TGTGCCAGCAGTTGGGGCAGGGCCTCTGGAAACACCATATATTTT.

This clone has just one count. This chain uses TRBV18 with TRBJ1-3; unclear D gene. Germline CDR1 and CDR2: KGHSH and LQKENI. The CDR3 has 15 amino acids. V was clipped by 2 bases and J by 0 bases, with 8 bases between them. The CDR3 sequence is CASSPSADSGNTIYF. The CDR3 bases are TGTGCCAGCTCACCATCCGCGGACTCTGGAAACACCATATATTTT.

The CDR3 bases are TGTGCCAGCTCAGAAATCGGACTAGCGGGAGTGGGTGAGACCCAGTACTTC. Protein: CASSEIGLAGVGETQYF. The chain combines TRBV18 with TRBJ2-5; the match to TRBD2 covers 13 bases. This CDR3 comprises 17 residues. CDR1 is KGHSH and CDR2 is LQKENI in the germline V gene. Germline trimming cut 5 bases from V and 5 bases from J; bases unmatched to any gene: 11.

This clone showed up just once. This sequence joins TRBV5-1 and TRBJ2-2, with 10 bases lining up with TRBD2. V gave up 2 bases and J gave up 5 bases; unmatched junction bases: 3. The CDR3 extends over 15 amino acids. Germline V CDR1 and CDR2: SGHRS, YFSETQ. Written as DNA, the CDR3 is TGCGCCAGCAGCTTAACTAGCGGGACGACCGGGGAGCTGTTTTTT. It is translated as CASSLTSGTTGELFF.